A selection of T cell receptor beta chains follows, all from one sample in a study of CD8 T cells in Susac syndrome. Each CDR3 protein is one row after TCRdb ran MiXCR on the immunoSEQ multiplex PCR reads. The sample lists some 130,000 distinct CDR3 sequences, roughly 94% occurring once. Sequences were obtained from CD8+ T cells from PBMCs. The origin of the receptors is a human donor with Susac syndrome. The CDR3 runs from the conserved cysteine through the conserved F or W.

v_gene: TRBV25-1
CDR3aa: CASGLYNEQFF

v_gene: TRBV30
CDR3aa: CAWTPQGAYEQYF

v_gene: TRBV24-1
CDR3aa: CATSDLEGYEQYF

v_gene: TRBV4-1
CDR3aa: CASSKGQNNEQFF

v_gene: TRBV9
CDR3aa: CASSVAGTGYGYTF

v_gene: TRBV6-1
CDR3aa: CASSVEGSGNTIYF

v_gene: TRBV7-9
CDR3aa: CASSWNFEAYNEQFF

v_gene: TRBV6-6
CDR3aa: CASSYYVGTDEQYF

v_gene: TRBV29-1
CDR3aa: CSVSGQGLLEDTQYF

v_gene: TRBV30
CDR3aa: CAWSLTANTEAFF

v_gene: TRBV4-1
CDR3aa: CASSHTGGQGSGNEQFF

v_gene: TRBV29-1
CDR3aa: CSVENSYEQYF

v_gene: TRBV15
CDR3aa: CATRGLGSNTEAFF

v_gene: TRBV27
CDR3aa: CASSSAHAFWEQYF

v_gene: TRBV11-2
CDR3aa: CASSSHEQYF

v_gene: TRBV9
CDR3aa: CASSVDSSNQPQHF

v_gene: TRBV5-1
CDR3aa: CASSLAGLGHEQYF